These T cell receptor beta chains were read from a single sample in a study of OX40 agonist ivuxolimab in advanced cancers. Libraries were prepared by immunoSEQ multiplex PCR; TCRdb keeps only in-frame clonotypes and omits some of them. In the table there are 34,000 or so clones, approximately 80% of which are singletons. The sample in question was CD4+ or CD8+ T cells sorted from blood, obtained in a trial of the OX40 agonist ivuxolimab. Receptors originate from an adult with an advanced solid tumor such as melanoma, head and neck, liver or kidney cancer. The CDR3 runs from the conserved cysteine through the conserved F or W. D genes are given only for firm matches. Clone size is stated in some rows and not others, as once, few, many or a class when expanded.

d_gene | j_gene | v_gene | abundance | CDR3aa | CDR3nt
NA | TRBJ1-2 | TRBV5-5 | NA | CASSLGLINYGYTF | TGTGCCAGCAGCTTGGGGTTGATTAACTATGGCTACACCTTC
NA | TRBJ1-3 | TRBV6-1 | NA | CASSDRGGNTIYF | TGTGCCAGCAGTGACAGGGGTGGAAACACCATATATTTT
NA | TRBJ1-2 | TRBV19 | NA | CASSIAGSGGLGGYTF | TGTGCCAGTAGTATAGCGGGGTCCGGCGGGCTAGGTGGCTACACCTTC
NA | TRBJ2-7 | TRBV6-1 | NA | CASSEFRGSAVQYF | TGTGCCAGCAGTGAATTCAGGGGATCCGCGGTGCAGTACTTC
NA | TRBJ2-6 | TRBV6-6 | NA | CASTRGAGANVLTF | TGTGCCAGCACGAGGGGGGCTGGGGCCAACGTCCTGACTTTC
NA | TRBJ1-6 | TRBV5-4 | NA | CASSLDRARFNSPLHF | TGTGCCAGCAGCTTGGACCGGGCGCGATTTAATTCACCCCTCCACTTT
TRBD2 | TRBJ2-3 | TRBV19 | NA | CASREKGLARGTDTQYF | TGTGCCAGTAGAGAAAAGGGACTAGCCCGAGGGACAGATACGCAGTATTTT
NA | TRBJ1-1 | TRBV5-1 | once | CASSLAGGLNTEAFF | TGCGCCAGCAGCTTGGCGGGGGGGCTGAACACTGAAGCTTTCTTT
NA | TRBJ2-1 | TRBV5-1 | NA | CASSSAGTGYNEQFF | TGCGCCAGCAGCTCGGCCGGGACTGGTTACAATGAGCAGTTCTTC
NA | TRBJ1-1 | TRBV18 | NA | CASSAGMNTEAFF | TGTGCCAGCTCAGCTGGGATGAACACTGAAGCTTTCTTT
TRBD1 | TRBJ2-7 | TRBV6-1 | NA | CASFGTATYEQYF | TGTGCCAGCTTCGGGACAGCTACCTACGAGCAGTACTTC
NA | TRBJ2-3 | TRBV6-1 | NA | CASSEERLASTDTQYF | TGTGCCAGCAGTGAAGAACGTCTGGCTAGCACAGATACGCAGTATTTT
NA | TRBJ1-1 | TRBV6-5 | NA | CASSYWNTEAFF | TGTGCCAGCAGTTACTGGAACACTGAAGCTTTCTTT
NA | TRBJ2-5 | TRBV4-3 | once | CASSQDRAETQYF | TGCGCCAGCAGCCAAGATCGGGCGGAGACCCAGTACTTC
TRBD2 | TRBJ2-1 | TRBV30 | NA | CASSSGSFYEQFF | TGTGCCTCCTCTAGCGGGAGCTTCTATGAGCAGTTCTTC
NA | TRBJ2-3 | TRBV15 | NA | CATSRDGAVAMDTQYF | TGTGCCACCAGCAGAGACGGGGCGGTGGCAATGGATACGCAGTATTTT